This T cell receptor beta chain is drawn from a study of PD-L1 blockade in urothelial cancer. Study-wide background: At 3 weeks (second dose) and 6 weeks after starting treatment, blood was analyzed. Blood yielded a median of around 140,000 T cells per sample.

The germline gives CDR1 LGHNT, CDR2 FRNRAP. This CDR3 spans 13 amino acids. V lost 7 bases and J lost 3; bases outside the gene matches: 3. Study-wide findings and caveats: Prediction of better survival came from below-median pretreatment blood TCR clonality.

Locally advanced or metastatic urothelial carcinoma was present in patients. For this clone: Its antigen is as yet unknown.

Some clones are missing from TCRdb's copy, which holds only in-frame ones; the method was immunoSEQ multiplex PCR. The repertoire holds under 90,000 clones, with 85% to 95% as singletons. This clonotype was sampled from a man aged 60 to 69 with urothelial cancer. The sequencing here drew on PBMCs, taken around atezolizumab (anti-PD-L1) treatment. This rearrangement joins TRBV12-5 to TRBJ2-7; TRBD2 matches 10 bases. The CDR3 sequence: CASAVAGGYEQYF. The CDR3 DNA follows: TGTGCTAGTGCCGTAGCGGGAGGCTACGAGCAGTACTTC.